The 28 T cell receptor beta chains below were found in one sample sequenced in a study of cytomegalovirus exposure and HLA in healthy donors. Use of 60 Vbeta and 13 Jbeta primers characterized the PCR. The assay was immunoSEQ multiplex PCR, and TCRdb's table has in-frame clones only and misses some. This sample contains roughly 120,000 clones. Sample: PBMCs. The receptors were gathered from a man aged 25 to 40 in good health and CMV-seronegative.

The CDR3, as DNA: TGTGCCAGCAGCCCACAGGGGGGGGGTAACTATGGCTACACCTTC. This codes for CASSPQGGGNYGYTF. The V and J genes are TRBV7-2 and TRBJ1-2; 8 bases line up with TRBD1. This CDR3 contains 15 residues. Germline trimming cut 5 bases from V and 1 base from J; bases unmatched to any gene: 6. Germline values: CDR1 SGHTA, CDR2 FQGNSA. Full variable domain (outside the CDR3, taken from reference TRBV7-2 and TRBJ1-2): GAGVSQSPSNKVTEKGKDVELRCDPISGHTALYWYRQSLGQGLEFLIYFQGNSAPDKSGLPSDRFSAERTGGSVSTLTIQRTQQEDSAVYLCASSPQGGGNYGYTFGSGTRLTVV.

CDR3 in amino acids: CASSGGQGASYNSPLHF. CDR3 coding DNA: TGCGCCAGCAGCGGGGGACAGGGGGCTTCCTATAATTCACCCCTCCACTTT. This sequence joins TRBV5-1 and TRBJ1-6; TRBD1 aligns across 12 bases. This CDR3 is 17 amino acids long. The germline V gene encodes CDR1 SGHRS and CDR2 YFSETQ. The V and J ends lost 4 bases and 1 base, in that order; junction bases with no gene match: 3.

With respect to this clone: Other nucleotide sequences in the sample specify the same CDR3. The chain uses TRBV7-6 and TRBJ2-2; D is possibly TRBD1 (6 bases). The CDR3 is 12 residues long. CDR1 and CDR2 from the germline V gene are SGHVS and FNYEAQ. V was cut by 6 bases and J by 8 bases, with 10 bases left in between. As DNA, the CDR3 is TGTGCCAGCAGTCCTCAGGGGGGGGAGCTGTTTTTT. Its protein is CASSPQGGELFF.

The V and J genes are TRBV4-1 and TRBJ2-3, with D possibly being TRBD2 (7 bases). The V end lost 4 bases, the J end lost 1 base, and 9 bases lay between the germline ends. The germline V gene has CDR1 MGHRA and CDR2 YSYEKL. CDR3 length: 14 residues. CDR3 nucleotide sequence: TGCGCCAGCAGCCGAGGGGGGGGCACAGATACGCAGTATTTT. It specifies CASSRGGGTDTQYF.

The rearrangement joins TRBV6-5 to TRBJ2-7; possible D gene TRBD1, 5 bases. This CDR3 comprises 12 residues. Per germline, CDR1 MNHEY and CDR2 SVGAGI. Deletions cut 8 bases from V and 1 base from J, with 9 bases between. CDR3 sequence reads: CASHSGSYEQYF. The DNA of the CDR3 is TGTGCCAGCCACTCAGGGTCCTACGAGCAGTACTTC.

The rearrangement links TRBV7-9 to TRBJ1-4, with 7 bases that match TRBD1. In germline, CDR1 is SEHNR, CDR2 FQNEAQ (reference sequence). J was trimmed by 3 bases and V by 4 bases; bases with no gene match: 2. The CDR3 is 14 amino acids. CDR3 loop: CASSYGTANEKLFF. Here the CDR3 DNA reads TGTGCCAGCAGCTACGGGACAGCTAATGAAAAACTGTTTTTT. The variable domain in full, with the rest retrieved from reference TRBV7-9 and TRBJ1-4, is DTGVSQNPRHKITKRGQNVTFRCDPISEHNRLYWYRQTLGQGPEFLTYFQNEAQLEKSRLLSDRFSAERPKGSFSTLEIQRTEQGDSAMYLCASSYGTANEKLFFGSGTQLSVL.

This chain links TRBV6-1 with TRBJ2-7, with D unclear. Trimming shortened V by 2 bases and J by 3 bases, and 11 bases separated the two germline ends. The length of the CDR3 is 14 residues. In germline, CDR1 is MNHNS, CDR2 SASEGT. The CDR3 region has the DNA TGTGCCAGCAGTGAACGCGGTAGAGACTACGAGCAGTACTTC. Translating it yields CASSERGRDYEQYF.

The chain uses TRBV7-9 and TRBJ2-2; 7 bases map to TRBD1. The germline V gene encodes CDR1 SEHNR and CDR2 FQNEAQ (reference sequence). J was trimmed by 2 bases and V by 6 bases; bases with no gene match: 6. The CDR3 has 15 amino acids. CDR3 DNA sequence: TGTGCCAGCAGGTTCCGGGACAGCAACACCGGGGAGCTGTTTTTT. Protein: CASRFRDSNTGELFF.

The chain joins TRBV19 to TRBJ2-2; 8 bases align to TRBD1. With V trimmed by 5 bases and J by 4 bases, 9 bases remained unmatched. The germline gives CDR1 LNHDA, CDR2 SQIVND (reference sequence). This CDR3 is built from 16 residues. The CDR3 nucleotides are TGTGCCAGTAGTCGAGGGGACAGGATCAGCACCGGGGAGCTGTTTTTT. Protein sequence: CASSRGDRISTGELFF.

The rearrangement uses TRBV4-2 and TRBJ1-1, with a weak D call TRBD1 (6 bases). The V end was cut by 2 bases, the J end by 5 bases, with 12 bases between. Germline CDR1 is LGHNA and CDR2 is YNFKEQ. The CDR3 has 14 residues. CDR3 in amino acids: CASSQTGQFTEAFF. Written as DNA, the CDR3 is TGTGCCAGCAGCCAAACCGGACAGTTTACTGAAGCTTTCTTT.

Worth noting for this clone: At the DNA level, this CDR3 is encoded by other sequences in the same sample as well. The chain joins TRBV5-1 to TRBJ2-1; 8 bases are shared with TRBD1. Germline CDR1 and CDR2: SGHRS and YFSETQ. The J segment lost 0 bases and the V segment lost 3 bases, leaving 2 bases of the junction unmatched. This CDR3 has 15 residues. The CDR3 sequence: CASSSTGGSYNEQFF. As DNA, the CDR3 is TGCGCCAGCAGCTCTACAGGGGGCTCCTACAATGAGCAGTTCTTC. Full variable domain (rest looked up from reference TRBV5-1 and TRBJ2-1): KAGVTQTPRYLIKTRGQQVTLSCSPISGHRSVSWYQQTPGQGLQFLFEYFSETQRNKGNFPGRFSGRQFSNSRSEMNVSTLELGDSALYLCASSSTGGSYNEQFFGPGTRLTVL.

As concerns this clone: At one end, the junction sequence differs from germline, possibly due to a read error. The same CDR3 is also encoded by other DNA sequences in this sample. This sequence joins TRBV6-1 and TRBJ1-2; D is undetermined. Germline V lookup: CDR1 MNHNS, CDR2 SASEGT. CDR3 length: 13 amino acids. In nucleotides, the CDR3 is TGTGCCAGCAGCGAAGGCGGAAACTATGGCTACACCTTC. Protein: CASSEGGNYGYTF.

The rearrangement links TRBV6-1 to TRBJ2-7, with 9 bases lining up with TRBD1. The germline V gene has CDR1 MNHNS and CDR2 SASEGT. J gave up 5 bases and V 3 bases, and 5 bases lay outside the gene matches. The CDR3 is 14 amino acids. Here the CDR3 reads CASSETQGAHEQYF. The CDR3 bases are TGTGCCAGCAGTGAGACACAGGGGGCACACGAGCAGTACTTC.

CDR3 DNA sequence: TGTGCCAGCAGTGAAGCTGGACAGCTCTATGGCTACACCTTC. Encoded protein: CASSEAGQLYGYTF. This chain uses TRBV6-1 with TRBJ1-2; possibly TRBD1 for D (6 bases). The CDR3 runs 14 residues. Germline V lookup: CDR1 MNHNS, CDR2 SASEGT. The germline V and J ends were trimmed by 0 bases and 4 bases, with 9 bases remaining between them.

V usage is TRBV19 and J usage is TRBJ2-2; 9 nucleotides align to TRBD1. This CDR3 has 17 residues. V gave up 3 bases and J gave up 2 bases; unmatched junction bases: 7. The germline gives CDR1 LNHDA, CDR2 SQIVND (reference sequence). The DNA for the CDR3 is TGTGCCAGTAGTATCCGGACAGGGGACATAAACACCGGGGAGCTGTTTTTT. Protein product: CASSIRTGDINTGELFF.

The chain employs TRBV30 and TRBJ2-7; D gene unclear. Between the trimmed V and J ends, which lost 1 base and 1 base, there was a span of 8 bases. This CDR3 has 13 amino acids. Germline assignment: CDR1 GTSNPN and CDR2 SVGIG (reference sequence). The chain's CDR3 is CAWSELRSYEQYF. The CDR3, as DNA: TGTGCCTGGAGTGAGCTTCGGTCCTACGAGCAGTACTTC.

The CDR3 DNA reads as TGTGCCAGCAGTGAACGGGCGGGGATCTATGGCTACACCTTC. It codes for CASSERAGIYGYTF. The rearrangement links TRBV6-1 to TRBJ1-2; D not certain. V was shortened by 2 bases and J by 4 bases, with 11 bases between the two germline ends. From germline, CDR1 is MNHNS and CDR2 SASEGT. This CDR3 has 14 amino acids.

The rearrangement uses TRBV6-5 and TRBJ1-1; tentative D call: TRBD1 (5 bases). Germline CDR1 and CDR2: MNHEY and SVGAGI. V was pared by 2 bases and J by 4 bases, with 11 bases between. CDR3 length: 14 amino acids. The CDR3 loop reads CASSYGGTATEAFF. CDR3 in DNA: TGTGCCAGCAGTTACGGGGGGACGGCCACTGAAGCTTTCTTT.

V is TRBV6-1 and J is TRBJ1-3; no reliable D call. With 0 bases removed from V and 2 bases from J, the gap between germline ends came to 8 bases. Germline assignment: CDR1 MNHNS and CDR2 SASEGT. The CDR3 runs 15 residues. The chain's CDR3 is CASSEAFGAGNTIYF. The CDR3 region has the DNA TGTGCCAGCAGTGAAGCGTTCGGGGCTGGAAACACCATATATTTT.

The rearrangement joins TRBV6-6 to TRBJ1-6; D is perhaps TRBD1 (6 bases). This CDR3 spans 15 amino acids. Germline CDR1 is MNHNY and CDR2 is SVGAGI (reference sequence). V was clipped by 0 bases and J by 8 bases, with 11 bases between them. The CDR3 region is CASSYSSRGDSPLHF. CDR3 coding DNA: TGTGCCAGCAGTTACTCGAGCAGGGGTGATTCACCCCTCCACTTT.

The chain's CDR3 is CASSPVSQGAEKLFF. The CDR3 nucleotides are TGTGCCAGTAGTCCTGTATCTCAGGGTGCGGAAAAACTGTTTTTT. This sequence joins TRBV19 and TRBJ1-4, with a tentative D call TRBD1 (5 bases). Germline V gene lookup returns CDR1 LNHDA and CDR2 SQIVND (reference sequence). With 5 bases removed from V and 8 bases from J, the gap between germline ends came to 18 bases. The CDR3 is 15 amino acids.

The J gene is TRBJ1-6, the V gene TRBV6-1; 8 bases line up with TRBD1. Germline CDR1 MNHNS, CDR2 SASEGT. V shed 2 bases and J 7 bases; nucleotides not matched to a gene: 1. The length of the CDR3 is 14 residues. CDR3 region: CASSERTGNSPLHF. The CDR3, as DNA: TGTGCCAGCAGTGAAAGGACAGGGAATTCACCCCTCCACTTT.

The chain has TRBV5-1 and TRBJ2-7, with a possible D match to TRBD2 (5 bases). This CDR3 spans 13 amino acids. V dropped 7 bases and J dropped 5 bases, with 16 bases sitting between them. CDR1 SGHRS and CDR2 YFSETQ come from the germline V gene. This CDR3 reads CASSHGMLDEQYF. CDR3 sequence (DNA): TGCGCCAGCTCCCACGGGATGCTCGACGAGCAGTACTTC.

V gene TRBV2 combines with J gene TRBJ2-7, with D perhaps matching TRBD2 (5 bases). V lost 5 bases and J lost 2, with 7 bases in between. There are 12 residues in the CDR3. Germline V lookup: CDR1 SNHLY, CDR2 FYNNEI. CDR3 bases: TGTGCCAGCAGTAAGCGGCCCTACGAGCAGTACTTC. Protein: CASSKRPYEQYF. The whole variable domain, filled in from reference TRBV2 and TRBJ2-7, reads EPEVTQTPSHQVTQMGQEVILRCVPISNHLYFYWYRQILGQKVEFLVSFYNNEISEKSEIFDDQFSVERPDGSNFTLKIRSTKLEDSAMYFCASSKRPYEQYFGPGTRLTVT.

The genes are TRBV28 and TRBJ2-5; a possible D gene is TRBD2 (5 bases). CDR3 size: 14 residues. V lost 6 bases, J lost 3 bases, and 14 bases lay in between. Germline CDR1 MDHEN, CDR2 SYDVKM. The CDR3 DNA sequence: TGTGCCAGCAGCCCGACATCCGGGGAAGAGACCCAGTACTTC. Its translation is CASSPTSGEETQYF. Filled out from reference TRBV28 and TRBJ2-5, the complete variable domain reads DVKVTQSSRYLVKRTGEKVFLECVQDMDHENMFWYRQDPGLGLRLIYFSYDVKMKEKGDIPEGYSVSREKKERFSLILESASTNQTSMYLCASSPTSGEETQYFGPGTRLLVL.

The chain links TRBV4-1 to TRBJ2-1, with TRBD2 matching over 14 bases. The CDR3 extends over 17 amino acids. CDR1 is MGHRA and CDR2 is YSYEKL in the germline V gene. With 0 bases clipped from V and 6 bases from J, the junction kept 4 bases outside the gene matches. CDR3: CASSQDPTSGGGNEQFF. The CDR3 nucleotides are TGCGCCAGCAGCCAAGATCCGACTAGCGGGGGGGGCAATGAGCAGTTCTTC.

The V gene is TRBV5-1, the J gene TRBJ1-4; tentatively, D is TRBD1 (5 bases). Trimming removed 3 bases at V and 6 bases at J, with 15 bases between. This CDR3 is 15 amino acids long. CDR1 is SGHRS and CDR2 is YFSETQ in the germline V gene. DNA of the CDR3: TGCGCCAGCAGCTGGGACTTAGGGAGGGATGAAAAACTGTTTTTT. Translated, it gives CASSWDLGRDEKLFF.

This rearrangement joins TRBV6-1 to TRBJ2-3; the D is unclear. V was pared by 2 bases and J by 2 bases, with 11 bases between. This CDR3 is 15 amino acids long. Germline-derived CDR1 and CDR2 are MNHNS and SASEGT. In nucleotides, the CDR3 is TGTGCCAGCAGTGAACTTACTAAATACACAGATACGCAGTATTTT. As protein: CASSELTKYTDTQYF.